This passage covers 16 T cell receptor beta chains from one sample sequenced in a study of blood T cell repertoires in COVID-19. The method was immunoSEQ multiplex PCR; TCRdb's version includes in-frame clones alone and lacks a portion of them. The repertoire consists of 140,000 to 150,000 clones, with approximately 90% occurring once and the leading ten covering around 0.91%. The sample taken for sequencing was peripheral blood. The receptors originated from a woman in her fifties or sixties with acute or convalescent COVID-19.

The chain carries TRBV24-1 and TRBJ1-2; D is perhaps TRBD1 (5 bases). From germline, CDR1 is KGHDR and CDR2 SFDVKD. The CDR3 loop spans 14 amino acids. The V end was cut by 5 bases, the J end by 2 bases, with 11 bases between. In DNA form, the CDR3 reads TGTGCCACCAGTGGCAGGGCCCAAAACTATGGCTACACCTTC. Protein sequence: CATSGRAQNYGYTF.

The rearrangement links TRBV4-1 to TRBJ1-5; D is unresolved. Trimming took off 2 bases at V and 1 base at J, with 12 bases between the two ends. The CDR3 spans 16 residues. Germline V gene sequence: CDR1 MGHRA, CDR2 YSYEKL. CDR3 loop: CASSQTAAGSNQPQHF. The CDR3 bases are TGCGCCAGCAGCCAAACGGCCGCCGGGAGCAATCAGCCCCAGCATTTT.

The chain uses TRBV6-1 and TRBJ1-5; D uncertain. Trimming cost V 3 bases and J 0 bases, with 12 bases left between them. The CDR3 covers 16 residues. The germline gives CDR1 MNHNS, CDR2 SASEGT. DNA of the CDR3: TGTGCCAGCAGTGATTTGGCGGCGTATAGCAATCAGCCCCAGCATTTT. Translating it yields CASSDLAAYSNQPQHF.

This clone was observed once. V gene TRBV4-1 combines with J gene TRBJ2-7; TRBD2 aligns across 12 bases. The CDR3 has 15 residues. Germline CDR1 reads MGHRA; CDR2 reads YSYEKL. V lost 4 bases, J lost 5 bases, and 6 bases stayed unmatched. CDR3 in DNA: TGCGCCAGCAGCCGACGGACTAGCGGGGTGGACGAGCAGTACTTC. Amino acids: CASSRRTSGVDEQYF.

V and J are TRBV10-2 and TRBJ2-1; TRBD1 matches at 11 bases. The trim removed 6 bases at V and 6 bases at J, leaving 7 bases unmatched. Germline-derived CDR1 and CDR2 are WSHSY and SAAADI. The CDR3 consists of 15 residues. CDR3 bases: TGCGCCAGCAGCCTGGCCGGGACAGGGGGCAATGAGCAGTTCTTC. Translating gives CASSLAGTGGNEQFF.

The V gene is TRBV27, the J gene TRBJ2-1; 8 bases are shared with TRBD2. This CDR3 contains 14 residues. The J segment lost 4 bases and the V segment lost 4 bases, leaving 3 bases of the junction unmatched. The germline V gene has CDR1 MNHEY and CDR2 SMNVEV (reference sequence). CDR3 protein: CASSYGRGYNEQFF. DNA of the CDR3: TGTGCCAGCAGTTACGGGAGGGGGTACAATGAGCAGTTCTTC.

This clone was observed a handful of times. The chain links TRBV15 to TRBJ2-7; 9 nucleotides line up with TRBD2. The CDR3 is 15 amino acids. Trimming at V came to 0 bases and at J to 5 bases, leaving 5 bases not matched to a gene. CDR1 and CDR2 (germline): LNHNV, YYDKDF (reference sequence). DNA for the CDR3: TGTGCCACCAGCAGAGATAAGGGACTAGCCCACGAGCAGTACTTC. This sequence encodes CATSRDKGLAHEQYF.

The genes are TRBV24-1 and TRBJ2-7, with 8 bases matching TRBD1. The CDR3 spans 15 residues. CDR1 is KGHDR, CDR2 SFDVKD, per germline. V lost 4 bases to trimming and J lost 3 bases; unmatched junction nucleotides: 7. The CDR3 sequence: CATSEAGTGSYEQYF. The CDR3 DNA sequence: TGTGCCACCAGTGAGGCAGGGACAGGCAGCTACGAGCAGTACTTC.

J is TRBJ2-7 and V is TRBV5-1; TRBD1 aligns across 7 bases. The CDR3 consists of 15 residues. V was clipped by 4 bases and J by 1 base; unmatched bases: 8. The germline V gene encodes CDR1 SGHRS and CDR2 YFSETQ. The CDR3 nucleotides are TGCGCCAGCAGCCCCGACAGGGCGCCATCCTACGAGCAGTACTTC. Its translation is CASSPDRAPSYEQYF.

The chain has TRBV25-1 and TRBJ2-7; possible D gene TRBD2, 5 bases. Per the germline V gene, CDR1 is MGHDK and CDR2 is SYGVNS. The germline V and J ends were trimmed by 8 bases and 6 bases, with 14 bases remaining between them. The CDR3 covers 12 residues. CDR3 in amino acids: CASVGSGSEQYF. Written as DNA, the CDR3 is TGTGCCAGCGTGGGAAGCGGTAGCGAGCAGTACTTC.

In this sample, this clone turned up a few times. This chain connects TRBV12-3 or TRBV12-4 to TRBJ2-2; possibly TRBD2 for D (6 bases). The length of the CDR3 is 12 residues. The V and J ends lost 11 bases and 6 bases respectively, with 13 bases between them. The CDR3 protein is CAATRDSGELFF. The CDR3 region has the DNA TGTGCCGCGACTAGAGATTCCGGGGAGCTGTTTTTT.

The J gene is TRBJ2-1, the V gene TRBV6-4; TRBD2 matches 11 bases. The CDR3 length is 14 residues. The ends lost 6 bases at V and 9 bases at J; junction bases unmatched: 7. CDR1 and CDR2 from the germline V gene are MRHNA and SNTAGT. The CDR3, as DNA: TGTGCCAGCAGAAGGACTAGCGGGCAGGGTGAGCAGTTCTTC. It yields the protein CASRRTSGQGEQFF.

J is TRBJ1-2 and V is TRBV6-1, with D possibly being TRBD1 (5 bases). CDR1 is MNHNS, CDR2 SASEGT, per germline. V was trimmed by 0 bases and J by 6 bases, leaving 11 bases between them. The CDR3 length is 14 residues. For the CDR3, the DNA is TGTGCCAGCAGTGAAGCGGGGCAGCACCATGGCTACACCTTC. Translation gives CASSEAGQHHGYTF.

This rearrangement joins TRBV3-1 (or the pseudogene TRBV3-2) to TRBJ2-7; maybe TRBD2 (5 bases). CDR3 length: 16 residues. V dropped 4 bases and J dropped 0 bases, with 16 bases sitting between them. The V gene's germline CDR1 is LGHDT and CDR2 YNNKEL (reference sequence). This CDR3 is CASSPYFQRSSYEQYF. For the CDR3, the DNA is TGTGCCAGCAGCCCCTATTTTCAGCGGAGCTCCTACGAGCAGTACTTC.

The V gene is TRBV7-2, the J gene TRBJ2-1; 8 bases fit TRBD1. This CDR3 region has 16 residues. Germline values: CDR1 SGHTA, CDR2 FQGNSA. The junction had 13 bases not matched to a gene; V was cut back by 3 bases and J by 9 bases. CDR3 amino acids: CASSLSMRQGSGEQFF. CDR3 sequence (DNA): TGTGCCAGCAGCTTGTCAATGAGACAGGGGTCGGGTGAGCAGTTCTTC.

The V gene is TRBV11-2, the J gene TRBJ2-7; TRBD1 matches 9 bases. The CDR3 covers 13 residues. J was trimmed by 6 bases and V by 9 bases; bases with no gene match: 9. Germline loops: CDR1 SGHAT, CDR2 FQNNGV. The CDR3 here is CASLGQGPLEQYF. CDR3 sequence (DNA): TGTGCCAGTTTGGGACAGGGACCCCTCGAGCAGTACTTC.